These 3 T cell receptor beta chains came from one sample sequenced in a study of blood T cell repertoires in COVID-19. Data came from immunoSEQ multiplex PCR; TCRdb stores just in-frame clones and leaves some out. The table lists 110,000 or so clones, more than 70% of them singletons, with 5% to 6% in the top ten. The sample taken for sequencing was peripheral blood. The receptors were sampled from a woman aged 60-75 years with COVID-19, enrolled during active disease.

The rearrangement joins TRBV19 to TRBJ1-2; D unclear. The CDR3 consists of 15 residues. V lost 5 bases, J lost 0 bases, and 13 bases lay in between. Germline V gives CDR1 LNHDA, CDR2 SQIVND (reference sequence). CDR3 nucleotides: TGTGCCAGTAGTGTAAGACCCGGGGCTAACTATGGCTACACCTTC. It encodes CASSVRPGANYGYTF.

The genes are TRBV5-8 and TRBJ2-3, with 13 bases matching TRBD2. V shed 4 bases and J 2 bases; nucleotides not matched to a gene: 7. The length of the CDR3 is 17 residues. The germline gives CDR1 SGHTS, CDR2 YDEGEE. The DNA for the CDR3 is TGTGCCAGCAGCCTGTGGACTAGCGGGGGAATCACAGATACGCAGTATTTT. Its translation is CASSLWTSGGITDTQYF. Supplemented by reference TRBV5-8 and TRBJ2-3, the full variable domain reads EAGVTQSPTHLIKTRGQQATLRCSPISGHTSVYWYQQALGLGLQFLLWYDEGEERNRGNFPPRFSGRQFPNYSSELNVNALELEDSALYLCASSLWTSGGITDTQYFGPGTRLTVL.

V is TRBV19 and J is TRBJ2-7; 8 bases map to TRBD1. CDR3 length: 14 amino acids. CDR1 and CDR2 from the germline V gene are LNHDA and SQIVND (reference sequence). V shed 7 bases, J shed 5 bases, and the junction held 10 bases outside the gene matches. The CDR3 spells CASKGRQGTDEQYF. The CDR3, as DNA: TGTGCCAGTAAGGGGAGACAGGGGACCGACGAGCAGTACTTC.